This TCR beta chain was recorded in a study of blood T cell repertoires in COVID-19. This table comes from immunoSEQ multiplex PCR, and its TCRdb copy is limited to in-frame clones, with some not included. In the table there are almost 95,000 clones, approximately 84% of which are singletons. The CDR3 sequence is 14 residues long. V shed 3 bases and J shed 0 bases, with 7 bases lying between them. Germline CDR1 is KGHDR and CDR2 is SFDVKD. Sequenced material: peripheral blood. This sequence joins TRBV24-1 and TRBJ1-1; D possibly corresponds to TRBD1 (6 bases). The TCR comes from a man aged 55 to 70 with acute or convalescent COVID-19. The chain's CDR3 is CATSDNRVNTEAFF. The CDR3 region has the DNA TGTGCCACCAGTGATAACAGGGTGAACACTGAAGCTTTCTTT.